The rows below give T cell receptor beta chains drawn from one sample of a study of blood T cells in healthy people across ages. MiXCR, applied by TCRdb to the 5' RACE reads, yields one record per CDR3 protein. The sample contains about 780,000 distinct CDR3 sequences, roughly 25% of which appear only once. The same data also contributed to another study, on T cells of mothers and their children.

Sequences were obtained from blood. The receptors come from a boy aged 5-17 years in good health. Both conserved end residues are part of each CDR3. The D gene is left open where the match is weak. Rows may omit the clone size; those that give it use once, few, many or a size class.

v_gene	j_gene	d_gene	abundance	CDR3nt	CDR3aa
TRBV6-1	TRBJ1-5	.	few	TGTGCCAGCAGTGAAGCGGGGGGGGGAGGTCAGCCCCAGCATTTT	CASSEAGGGGQPQHF
TRBV3-1	TRBJ1-4	TRBD1	.	TGTGCCAGCAGCCACGGCGGGACAGGTAGTAATGAAAAACTGTTTTTT	CASSHGGTGSNEKLFF
TRBV20-1	TRBJ2-5	.	.	TGCAGTGCTCATCTAGCGAGGGAGAAGACCCAGTACTTC	CSAHLAREKTQYF
TRBV18	TRBJ2-3	TRBD2	.	TGTGCCAGCTCACCAGGGAGGGCAGGGAGCACAGATACGCAGTATTTT	CASSPGRAGSTDTQYF
TRBV5-1	TRBJ2-7	.	few	TGCGCCAGCAGCTTCCCCGGGGCACGGTCCTACGAGCAGTACTTC	CASSFPGARSYEQYF
TRBV14	TRBJ2-7	TRBD1	.	TGTGCCAGCAGCCAAACTCTCCAACAGGGGGGCAGCTCCTACGAGCAGTACTTC	CASSQTLQQGGSSYEQYF
TRBV10-3	TRBJ1-1	.	.	TGTGCCATCAGTGATCAGGACGGGAACACTGAAGCTTTCTTT	CAISDQDGNTEAFF
TRBV12-5	TRBJ1-1	.	.	TGTGCTAGTGGTTTGGGATACACTGAAGCTTTCTTT	CASGLGYTEAFF
TRBV12-5	TRBJ1-5	.	few	TGTGCTAGTGGTTTGAATTACAGGGATGGCAATCAGCCCCAGCATTTT	CASGLNYRDGNQPQHF
TRBV5-1	TRBJ2-5	.	few	TGCGCCAGCAGCTTGGAGTTCCCCCTACAAGAGACCCAGTACTTC	CASSLEFPLQETQYF
TRBV5-6	TRBJ1-6	.	.	TGTGCCAGCAGCCTGAGACAGCGGGGGTCACCCCTCCACTTT	CASSLRQRGSPLHF
TRBV28	TRBJ1-1	.	many	TGTGCCAGCAGACAAATGAACACTGAAGCTTTCTTT	CASRQMNTEAFF
TRBV2	TRBJ2-5	TRBD2	.	TGTGCCAGCAGAGAGCGACTAGCGGGGGGCCTCCAAGAGACCCAGTACTTC	CASRERLAGGLQETQYF
TRBV27	TRBJ1-5	TRBD1	few	TGTGCCAGCAGGCCGACAGGGAGGCATCAGCCCCAGCATTTT	CASRPTGRHQPQHF
TRBV7-9	TRBJ1-4	TRBD1	.	TGTGCCAGCAGCTGGGACAGGGGACCTGAAAAACTGTTTTTT	CASSWDRGPEKLFF
TRBV5-1	TRBJ2-1	.	.	TGCGCCAGCAGCTTTACAGGGTATGAGCAGTTCTTC	CASSFTGYEQFF
TRBV5-1	TRBJ2-1	.	few	TGCGCCAGCAGCTTGCCCCAAAACAGGGTGGAGATCCAGTTCTTC	CASSLPQNRVEIQFF
TRBV6-2/TRBV6-3	TRBJ2-1	.	few	TGTGCCAGCGCGGACTACTACAATGAGCAGTTCTTC	CASADYYNEQFF
TRBV20-1	TRBJ2-5	.	few	TGCAGTGCTAGAGGGGCAGACCAAGAGACCCAGTACTTC	CSARGADQETQYF
TRBV18	TRBJ1-2	TRBD1	.	TGTGCCAGCTCAAGGCTTGGGACAGGGACTAACTATGGCTACACCTTC	CASSRLGTGTNYGYTF
TRBV4-1	TRBJ2-7	TRBD2	few	TGCGCCAGCAGCCCGGGGGGGAGGGGCTACGAGCAGTACTTC	CASSPGGRGYEQYF
TRBV5-1	TRBJ1-1	.	.	TGCGCCAGCAGTTTATACAGTTATGAGGGACTCACTGAAGCTTTCTTT	CASSLYSYEGLTEAFF
TRBV27	TRBJ2-3	TRBD1	few	TGTGCCAGCAGTTCCCTGAGTACAGGGGGCACAGATACGCAGTATTTT	CASSSLSTGGTDTQYF
TRBV7-8	TRBJ2-5	TRBD2	few	TGTGCCAGCAGCTTAGCGGAGCGGGGGGAGACCCAGTACTTC	CASSLAERGETQYF
TRBV19	TRBJ1-4	.	.	TGTGCCACCTCTCGCGGGGAGGGTAGTGAAAAACTGTTTTTT	CATSRGEGSEKLFF
TRBV12-3/TRBV12-4	TRBJ2-4	.	.	TGTGCCAGCAGTTTAGTCCAGGGAGGTTTGAAAAACATTCAGTACTTC	CASSLVQGGLKNIQYF
TRBV20-1	TRBJ2-5	.	.	TGCAGTGCTACCTCAGGGGGCGGGGGGGCGTTTCAAGAGACCCAGTACTTC	CSATSGGGGAFQETQYF
TRBV20-1	TRBJ2-4	TRBD2	few	TGCAGTGCTAGAGATCGAGTACTAGCGGGGAACATTCAGTACTTC	CSARDRVLAGNIQYF
TRBV18	TRBJ1-2	TRBD1	many	TGTGCCAGCTCACCACCGGTGGACAGGGGTGAGAATGGCTACACCTTC	CASSPPVDRGENGYTF
TRBV3-1	TRBJ1-5	TRBD1	.	TGTGCCAGCACCCGAGGACAGGGAGGCCAGCCCCAGCATTTT	CASTRGQGGQPQHF
TRBV20-1	TRBJ2-7	TRBD2	few	TGCAGTGCTAGAGGGGGCGGGGGGACCTACGAGCAGTACTTC	CSARGGGGTYEQYF
TRBV6-1	TRBJ2-1	.	.	TGTGCCATCAGTGGGGGGCCCTACAATGAGCAGTTCTTC	CAISGGPYNEQFF
TRBV9	TRBJ2-7	.	few	TGTGCCAGCAGCCCCCGACAGGGAGGTTCAGAAGAGCAGTACTTC	CASSPRQGGSEEQYF
TRBV3-1	TRBJ2-2	TRBD1	few	TGTGCCAGCAGCCAGGGGACAGGCCTGGGTCTGTTTTTT	CASSQGTGLGLFF
TRBV7-6	TRBJ2-1	TRBD1	.	TGTGCCAGCAGCTTAGTCGAGGGGGCGCGCGGTGAGCAGTTCTTC	CASSLVEGARGEQFF
TRBV6-5	TRBJ2-2	TRBD2	few	TGTGCCAGCAAGGAGCGGGGGGGCCGTGACACCGGGGAGCTGTTTTTT	CASKERGGRDTGELFF
TRBV7-9	TRBJ2-7	.	many	TGTGCCAGCAGTTCCCGCTACGAGCAGTACTTC	CASSSRYEQYF
TRBV27	TRBJ2-1	.	few	TGTGCCAGCAGTTCCCCGAACTTCCAGTACAATGAGCAGTTCTTC	CASSSPNFQYNEQFF
TRBV20-1	TRBJ2-7	.	few	TGCAGTGCTAGGGCCTGGGAGTCCTACGAGCAGTACTTC	CSARAWESYEQYF
TRBV12-3/TRBV12-4	TRBJ2-2	.	few	TGTGCCAGCAATAAGAGGGCTGGAGGGGTGGCGAACACCGGGGAGCTGTTTTTT	CASNKRAGGVANTGELFF
TRBV20-1	TRBJ1-1	TRBD1	.	TGCAGTGCTAGAGAGGGAGGACAGGGGCCCACTGAAGCTTTCTTT	CSAREGGQGPTEAFF
TRBV18	TRBJ2-1	TRBD1	few	TGTGCCAGCTCACCACTAGGGACAGGGGGTGATGAGCAGTTCTTC	CASSPLGTGGDEQFF
TRBV9	TRBJ1-1	.	few	TGTGCCAGCAGCGCCCAGGTAGGCACTGAAGCTTTCTTT	CASSAQVGTEAFF
TRBV5-1	TRBJ2-1	TRBD1	.	TGCGCCAGCAGCCTGACCGGGACAGGGGGCAACAATGAGCAGTTCTTC	CASSLTGTGGNNEQFF
TRBV7-3	TRBJ2-1	.	few	TGTGCCAGCAGCTTAATGGCCCGTGGGATTTTGGGTGAGCAGTTCTTC	CASSLMARGILGEQFF
TRBV12-3/TRBV12-4	TRBJ2-4	TRBD1	.	TGTGCCAGCAGTTTTGGGACAGGGGGAGTCGGGAACATTCAGTACTTC	CASSFGTGGVGNIQYF
TRBV18	TRBJ1-1	.	.	TGTGCCAGCTCACCAAGGGATCTCACTGAAGCTTTCTTT	CASSPRDLTEAFF
TRBV20-1	TRBJ2-1	TRBD2	few	TGCAGTGCTAGTGGGCGGGGGAGCTCCTACAATGAGCAGTTCTTC	CSASGRGSSYNEQFF
TRBV12-3/TRBV12-4	TRBJ1-6	.	.	TGTGCCAGCAGTTTCCCGGCGGATAATTCACCCCTCCACTTT	CASSFPADNSPLHF
TRBV14	TRBJ1-6	TRBD1	.	TGTGCCAGCAGCCAAGAGGGGGTCGGGGACAGCTCCTATAATTCACCCCTCCACTTT	CASSQEGVGDSSYNSPLHF
TRBV3-1	TRBJ2-1	.	.	TGTGCCAGCAGCTTCCGCATTCACCGGGGCAATGAGCAGTTCTTC	CASSFRIHRGNEQFF